This is a list of T cell receptor beta chains from one sample in a study of CD8+CD57+ T cells in acquired aplastic anemia. TCRdb passed the reads through MiXCR, listing each CDR3 protein once. Of 95,000 to 150,000 distinct CDR3 sequences detected, under 60% appear once; the ten largest clones hold roughly 30%. The material sequenced was sorted CD4+, CD8+, or CD8+CD57+ T cells (not recorded which) from PBMCs. All receptors derive from a human donor with aplastic anemia. CDR3s include the opening cysteine and the closing phenylalanine or tryptophan.

J gene | V gene | CDR3 protein
TRBJ1-6 | TRBV7-2 | CASSLGGASSPLHF
TRBJ1-5 | TRBV10-3 | CAISESGQGQEPQHF
TRBJ2-7 | TRBV11-2 | CASSSVAGGHEQYF
TRBJ1-1 | TRBV18 | CASSRRRTEVVTEAFF
TRBJ2-3 | TRBV24-1 | CATSERDTQYF
TRBJ1-2 | TRBV7-6 | CASSPGTGESGYTF
TRBJ1-2 | TRBV19 | CASSVGQTF
TRBJ2-7 | TRBV15 | CATSREQGFLYEQYF
TRBJ1-3 | TRBV29-1 | CSVERDQNTIYF
TRBJ1-6 | TRBV7-6 | CASSLEDRGDSPLHF
TRBJ2-3 | TRBV4-3 | CASSQGIADTQYF
TRBJ2-3 | TRBV10-1 | CASSDGTGSTDTQYF
TRBJ2-7 | TRBV7-4 | CASSSAGTSGAYEQYF
TRBJ2-7 | TRBV2 | CASRAGTSVFYEQYF
TRBJ1-1 | TRBV10-3 | CAISTGYTEAFF
TRBJ2-3 | TRBV19 | CASSPRSVNTDTQYF
TRBJ1-2 | TRBV29-1 | CSVELQGQVDYGYTF
TRBJ2-7 | TRBV24-1 | CATSDRQGGEQYF
TRBJ1-2 | TRBV4-1 | CASSQIRNFNYGYTF
TRBJ2-3 | TRBV24-1 | CATSTPDRSTDTQYF
TRBJ1-5 | TRBV12-3/TRBV12-4 | CASRLWEKNQPQHF
TRBJ1-6 | TRBV10-3 | CALREETGSPLHF
TRBJ2-1 | TRBV7-3 | CASSLIPSRGQANEQFF
TRBJ2-1 | TRBV29-1 | CSVEDREGSSYNEQFF
TRBJ2-1 | TRBV2 | CASSERHLPREQFF
TRBJ2-7 | TRBV19 | CASSRRDGDEQYF
TRBJ2-7 | TRBV10-1 | CALGLPHEQYF
TRBJ2-1 | TRBV2 | CASSGGTHQYNEQFF
TRBJ2-7 | TRBV12-3/TRBV12-4 | CASSPLPGYYEQYF
TRBJ1-5 | TRBV24-1 | CATSDSYYQPQHF
TRBJ1-1 | TRBV10-1 | CASSAQGSFEAFF
TRBJ2-3 | TRBV7-8 | CASSVTGGSGADTQYF
TRBJ2-1 | TRBV27 | CASSPRTSGRRYNEQFF
TRBJ2-1 | TRBV24-1 | CATSDSGPRGEQFF
TRBJ2-1 | TRBV7-7 | CASSVKGGTGDNEQFF